The 13 T cell receptor beta chains reported below all come from one sample, sequenced in a study of T cell responses to AZD1222 COVID-19 vaccine. Method: immunoSEQ multiplex PCR; TCRdb's copy keeps in-frame clones and lacks some. The sample contains fewer than 150,000 clones, 88% of which appear only once. This material consisted of peripheral blood, taken 28 days after the second AZD1222 dose. These receptors all stem from an adult who received the AZD1222 COVID-19 vaccine.

The rearrangement joins TRBV28 to TRBJ2-7; tentatively, D is TRBD1 (6 bases). V shed 7 bases and J shed 2 bases, with 18 bases lying between them. This CDR3 comprises 15 residues. Germline-derived CDR1 and CDR2 are MDHEN and SYDVKM. CDR3 region: CASTRGRGGPYEQYF. In DNA form, the CDR3 reads TGTGCCAGCACCCGAGGGAGAGGGGGACCCTACGAGCAGTACTTC.

The chain uses TRBV30 and TRBJ2-3; 8 bases fit TRBD2. With V trimmed by 4 bases and J by 5 bases, 8 bases remained unmatched. Germline values: CDR1 GTSNPN, CDR2 SVGIG (reference sequence). CDR3 length: 14 residues. The DNA for the CDR3 is TGTGCCTGGAATCTCATAGCGGGGCAAGATACGCAGTATTTT. It yields the protein CAWNLIAGQDTQYF.

The chain joins TRBV14 to TRBJ2-3; the match to TRBD1 covers 12 bases. V was clipped by 3 bases and J by 4 bases; unmatched bases: 5. The germline V gene encodes CDR1 SGHDN and CDR2 FVKESK. This CDR3 region has 16 residues. The CDR3 reads CASSQGQGAMSDTQYF. The CDR3 region has the DNA TGTGCCAGCAGCCAGGGACAGGGGGCGATGTCAGATACGCAGTATTTT.

V is TRBV5-1 and J is TRBJ2-7; maybe TRBD1 (6 bases). The V gene lost 6 bases and the J gene lost 3 bases, with 16 bases spanning the gap. There are 14 residues in the CDR3. Germline values: CDR1 SGHRS, CDR2 YFSETQ. The CDR3 region is CASNPPGHIYEQYF. The CDR3 nucleotides are TGCGCCAGCAACCCCCCGGGACATATCTACGAGCAGTACTTC.

The rearrangement links TRBV19 to TRBJ1-5; 8 bases align to TRBD1. Unmatched junction bases numbered 10, after V lost 9 bases and J lost 6 bases. Germline CDR1 LNHDA, CDR2 SQIVND (reference sequence). The CDR3 is 14 residues long. The chain's CDR3 is CASCSDRDGQPQHF. The CDR3 coding sequence is TGTGCCAGCTGCTCGGACAGGGACGGTCAGCCCCAGCATTTT.

The CDR3 region is CASSGTVQETQYF. In DNA, the CDR3 is TGTGCCAGCTCAGGGACTGTACAAGAGACCCAGTACTTC. The V gene is TRBV18, the J gene TRBJ2-5, with D possibly TRBD2 on 6 matching bases. Trimming took off 5 bases at V and 2 bases at J, with 9 bases between the two ends. The CDR3 runs to 13 residues. Germline loops: CDR1 KGHSH, CDR2 LQKENI.

The rearrangement links TRBV10-3 to TRBJ2-3, with D maybe TRBD1 (6 bases). The CDR3 contains 12 residues. Per germline, CDR1 ENHRY and CDR2 SYGVKD. The V gene lost 8 bases and the J gene lost 4 bases, with 10 bases spanning the gap. CDR3 DNA sequence: TGTGCCATCGAGACAGGACCAGATACGCAGTATTTT. This encodes CAIETGPDTQYF.

This chain joins TRBV15 and TRBJ1-1; possible D gene TRBD1, 5 bases. V was clipped by 5 bases and J by 7 bases, with 17 bases between them. The CDR3 has 14 residues. Germline CDR1 is LNHNV and CDR2 is YYDKDF (reference sequence). The CDR3 sequence: CATSPTDSNFEAFF. CDR3 nucleotide sequence: TGTGCCACCAGCCCCACTGACAGTAATTTTGAAGCTTTCTTT.

The CDR3 spells CASSPGLPSGELFF. The DNA for the CDR3 is TGTGCCAGCTCACCGGGACTGCCGTCCGGGGAGCTGTTTTTT. The chain employs TRBV18 and TRBJ2-2; a possible D gene is TRBD2 (6 bases). The CDR3 consists of 14 residues. CDR1 is KGHSH and CDR2 is LQKENI in the germline V gene. V shed 3 bases and J shed 6 bases, with 11 bases lying between them.

This clone showed up just once. The V gene is TRBV4-2, the J gene TRBJ1-4; no reliable D call. There are 13 residues in the CDR3. Trimming removed 1 base from V and 7 bases from J, with 7 bases in between. Germline assignment: CDR1 LGHNA and CDR2 YNFKEQ. This CDR3 is CASSQVNSEKLFF. The CDR3 nucleotides are TGTGCCAGCAGCCAAGTTAATAGTGAAAAACTGTTTTTT.

The chain carries TRBV7-9 and TRBJ1-5; 9 bases map to TRBD1. Germline V CDR1 and CDR2: SEHNR, FQNEAQ (reference sequence). This CDR3 has 14 residues. V gave up 7 bases and J gave up 6 bases; unmatched junction bases: 7. The CDR3 region is CASTGQGGFQPQHF. The CDR3 DNA is TGTGCCAGCACGGGACAGGGAGGATTTCAGCCCCAGCATTTT.

The rearrangement joins TRBV7-9 to TRBJ1-6; 8 bases agree with TRBD1. Germline values: CDR1 SEHNR, CDR2 FQNEAQ (reference sequence). The CDR3 runs to 17 residues. The V and J ends lost 0 bases and 9 bases, in that order; junction bases with no gene match: 10. The CDR3 DNA reads TGTGCCAGCAGCTTAGCGTCGGACAGGGATCGGGGTTCACCCCTCCACTTT. It encodes CASSLASDRDRGSPLHF.

The chain couples TRBV11-2 to TRBJ1-5; tentative D call: TRBD1 (5 bases). CDR3 length equals 13 residues. Deletions cut 4 bases from V and 4 bases from J, with 8 bases between. Per germline, CDR1 SGHAT and CDR2 FQNNGV. Here the CDR3 reads CASSSQGNQPQHF. CDR3 in DNA: TGTGCCAGCAGCTCTCAGGGTAATCAGCCCCAGCATTTT.